What follows are 29 T cell receptor beta chains derived from one specimen sequenced in a study of blood T cells in healthy people across ages. PCR was performed a second time for about 7 to 11 cycles using a sample-barcoded 5' primer and a J-beta primer mix. TCRdb processed the 5' RACE reads anew with MiXCR; each CDR3 protein has one entry. The data show about 1.6 million distinct CDR3 sequences, 34% seen once. Sequencing was performed on blood. These TCRs come from a woman under 40 in good health.

This clonotype turned up a few times. The chain recombines TRBV6-1 with TRBJ1-1; D not certain. V was clipped by 10 bases and J by 7 bases, with 16 bases between them. The CDR3 loop spans 12 amino acids. CDR1 and CDR2 from the germline V gene are MNHNS and SASEGT. CDR3 in DNA: TGTGCCAACGGCGGTGGTACTGATGAAGCTTTCTTT. Translated, it gives CANGGGTDEAFF.

Regarding this clonotype: The conserved closing phenylalanine or tryptophan is absent in this CDR3, likely reflecting a read error. The chain employs TRBV3-1 and TRBJ2-5; no clear D. Germline loops: CDR1 LGHDT, CDR2 YNNKEL (reference sequence). The length of the CDR3 is 10 residues. V was shortened by 5 bases and J by 7 bases, with 5 bases between the two germline ends. In DNA form, the CDR3 reads TGTGCCAGCAGCGGCCCGACCCAGTACTGC. Amino acid sequence: CASSGPTQYC.

This clonotype was observed at least ten times. The chain recombines TRBV29-1 with TRBJ2-6, with D maybe TRBD2 (6 bases). The CDR3 runs to 15 residues. Looked up from germline, CDR1 is SQVTM and CDR2 is ANQGSEA. The V gene lost 4 bases and the J gene lost 3 bases, with 13 bases spanning the gap. CDR3 sequence: CSVVLLEGGANVLTF. The CDR3 DNA follows: TGCAGCGTTGTTCTTTTGGAGGGTGGGGCCAACGTCCTGACTTTC.

Only a few counts were recorded for this clonotype. The V call is TRBV12-3 or TRBV12-4, the J call TRBJ1-1, with D unclear. The CDR3 loop spans 12 amino acids. Trimming left V 5 bases short and J 3 bases short, with 7 bases between. The DNA for the CDR3 is TGTGCCAGCAGTCCTCAGTACACTGAAGCTTTCTTT. It is translated as CASSPQYTEAFF.

The V call is TRBV5-1, the J call TRBJ2-1; 10 bases map to TRBD2. J gave up 0 bases and V 4 bases, and 4 bases lay outside the gene matches. In germline, CDR1 is SGHRS, CDR2 YFSETQ. This CDR3 comprises 16 residues. This CDR3 reads CASSVLAGASYNEQFF. In DNA form, the CDR3 reads TGCGCCAGCAGCGTGCTAGCGGGGGCCTCCTACAATGAGCAGTTCTTC.

The table lists this clonotype with many counts. The junction differs from germline at one of its ends, possibly a read error. The chain recombines TRBV4-1 with TRBJ1-5; TRBD1 is a possible D gene (5 bases). The CDR3 is 14 residues long. The germline V gene encodes CDR1 MGHRA and CDR2 YSYEKL. CDR3 amino acids: CASSLRQSNQPQHF. Written as DNA, the CDR3 is TGTGCCAGCAGCTTAAGACAGAGCAATCAGCCCCAGCATTTT.

This chain links TRBV20-1 with TRBJ2-6; the D gene is possibly TRBD2 (5 bases). V was trimmed by 5 bases and J by 0 bases, leaving 17 bases between them. Germline V lookup: CDR1 DFQATT, CDR2 SNEGSKA (reference sequence). The CDR3 has 17 amino acids. CDR3 in amino acids: CSAPTEGRNSGANVLTF. In DNA form, the CDR3 reads TGCAGTGCTCCCACTGAGGGAAGGAACTCTGGGGCCAACGTCCTGACTTTC.

The V gene is TRBV10-3, the J gene TRBJ2-7; 8 bases match TRBD1. The junction had 15 bases not matched to a gene; V was cut back by 5 bases and J by 6 bases. The CDR3 runs 16 residues. Looked up from germline, CDR1 is ENHRY and CDR2 is SYGVKD. Written as DNA, the CDR3 is TGTGCCATCAGTCCGGCGGCCAGGGGGCCGGGGCGCGAGCAGTACTTC. Translation gives CAISPAARGPGREQYF.

This rearrangement joins TRBV4-1 to TRBJ2-4; 10 bases fit TRBD1. This CDR3 comprises 17 residues. CDR1 and CDR2 (germline): MGHRA, YSYEKL. V lost 3 bases and J lost 2; bases outside the gene matches: 7. CDR3 protein: CASSQPGQGISKNIQYF. The CDR3, as DNA: TGCGCCAGCAGCCAGCCGGGACAGGGGATTTCCAAAAACATTCAGTACTTC.

Only a few counts were recorded for this clonotype. At one end, the junction sequence differs from germline, possibly due to a read error. The gene calls are TRBV12-3 or TRBV12-4 and TRBJ1-1, with 8 nucleotides matching TRBD1. There are 14 residues in the CDR3. This CDR3 is CASRTGRTNTEAFF. DNA of the CDR3: TGTGCCAGCCGGACAGGGCGGACGAACACTGAAGCTTTTTTT.

This clonotype has more than one count but fewer than ten. The J gene is TRBJ2-1, the V gene TRBV6-5; tentatively, D is TRBD1 (6 bases). CDR1 is MNHEY and CDR2 is SVGAGI in the germline V gene. Deletions cut 6 bases from V and 2 bases from J, with 14 bases between. This CDR3 comprises 15 residues. For the CDR3, the DNA is TGTGCCAGCAGCACGACAGGTCTAGCCTACAATGAGCAGTTCTTC. This sequence encodes CASSTTGLAYNEQFF.

This clonotype was observed a few times. V gene TRBV20-1 combines with J gene TRBJ1-2; unclear D gene. Germline values: CDR1 DFQATT, CDR2 SNEGSKA (reference sequence). The CDR3 extends over 14 amino acids. V was pared by 0 bases and J by 8 bases, with 16 bases between. CDR3 residues: CSARDLVEGRGYTF. The CDR3 nucleotides read TGCAGTGCTAGAGATTTGGTAGAGGGCCGGGGCTACACCTTC.

J is TRBJ2-3 and V is TRBV15, with a possible D match to TRBD2 (6 bases). CDR1 is LNHNV, CDR2 YYDKDF, per germline (reference sequence). The CDR3 extends over 17 amino acids. V lost 0 bases and J 2 bases, leaving 15 bases between the germline ends. The CDR3 protein is CATSRDPGGVDTDTQYF. DNA for the CDR3: TGTGCCACCAGCAGAGATCCCGGCGGGGTGGACACAGATACGCAGTATTTT. Looking up the rest from reference TRBV15 and TRBJ2-3 gives the full variable domain: DAMVIQNPRYQVTQFGKPVTLSCSQTLNHNVMYWYQQKSSQAPKLLFHYYDKDFNNEADTPDNFQSRRPNTSFCFLDIRSPGLGDTAMYLCATSRDPGGVDTDTQYFGPGTRLTVL.

The V gene is TRBV7-2, the J gene TRBJ2-7; D uncertain. V lost 5 bases, J lost 3 bases, and 14 bases lay in between. The CDR3 covers 14 residues. Germline V gives CDR1 SGHTA, CDR2 FQGNSA. The CDR3 nucleotides are TGTGCCAGCAGCCCGACGTCCCTGAGCTACGAGCAGTACTTC. Amino acids: CASSPTSLSYEQYF.

This chain connects TRBV4-1 to TRBJ1-2; 11 bases are a match to TRBD1. The CDR3 runs 16 residues. V lost 4 bases and J lost 8; bases outside the gene matches: 12. Germline CDR1 and CDR2: MGHRA and YSYEKL. CDR3 DNA: TGCGCCAGCAGCCTACGGACAGGGGGCTCCCCGGGGGGCTACACCTTC. It translates to CASSLRTGGSPGGYTF.

This clonotype came up a few times. The germline gene is not matched at one end of the junction; a read error may be the cause. This chain links TRBV28 with TRBJ2-7; TRBD2 aligns across 10 bases. The CDR3 consists of 14 residues. CDR1 and CDR2 from the germline V gene are MDHEN and SYDVKM. The CDR3 region is CASTLAGGFIEQYF. The DNA for the CDR3 is TGTGCCAGCACTTTAGCGGGAGGTTTCATCGAGCAGTACTTC.

As for this clonotype: A single base separates this from a much larger clone, so it may be a read error. The genes are TRBV9 and TRBJ2-1; no definite D call. Per germline, CDR1 SGDLS and CDR2 YYNGEE. The CDR3 totals 15 residues. The CDR3 is CASGVDGSSYNEQFF. The CDR3 nucleotides read TGTGCCAGCGGCGTCGATGGTAGCTCCTACAATGAGCAGTTCTTC.

The rearrangement links TRBV6-2 or TRBV6-3 to TRBJ2-2; 8 bases are shared with TRBD1. Germline loops: CDR1 MNHEY, CDR2 SVGEGT. The CDR3 length is 15 residues. V lost 5 bases to trimming and J lost 1 base; unmatched junction nucleotides: 3. The CDR3 protein is CASSRQGRNTGELFF. The CDR3 DNA sequence: TGTGCCAGCAGTCGACAGGGGAGGAACACCGGGGAGCTGTTTTTT.

The chain links TRBV4-2 to TRBJ2-1; D ambiguous. CDR1 LGHNA and CDR2 YNFKEQ come from the germline V gene. The CDR3 sequence is 16 residues long. Trimming took off 0 bases at V and 6 bases at J, with 15 bases between the two ends. The CDR3 reads CASSQEPITAPNEQFF. The CDR3 DNA reads as TGTGCCAGCAGCCAAGAGCCCATCACCGCCCCCAATGAGCAGTTCTTC.

The gene calls are TRBV7-6 and TRBJ1-1; TRBD1 matches 9 bases. CDR3 length: 17 amino acids. The V gene end was trimmed by 5 bases and the J gene end by 5 bases; junction bases not matched to a gene: 15. Germline lookup yields CDR1 SGHVS and CDR2 FNYEAQ. CDR3 in amino acids: CASSHDNRGTGKTEAFF. The DNA for the CDR3 is TGTGCCAGCAGCCATGATAACCGCGGGACAGGGAAAACTGAAGCTTTCTTT.

Comments on this clonotype: This may come from a read error, since a much larger clone is one base off. The rearrangement links TRBV29-1 to TRBJ2-5; D not resolved. The germline gives CDR1 SQVTM, CDR2 ANQGSEA. The CDR3 sequence is 13 residues long. This CDR3 reads CSCRDSLEETQYF. Written as DNA, the CDR3 is TGCAGTTGCCGAGATAGCTTAGAAGAGACCCAGTACTTC.

This clonotype has only a few counts. The gene calls are TRBV3-1 and TRBJ1-2, with D perhaps matching TRBD1 (6 bases). This CDR3 has 15 amino acids. CDR1 and CDR2 from the germline V gene are LGHDT and YNNKEL (reference sequence). V dropped 1 base and J dropped 6 bases, with 15 bases sitting between them. CDR3: CASSQGGGRLDGYTF. The CDR3, as DNA: TGTGCCAGCAGCCAAGGGGGGGGGCGTTTAGATGGCTACACCTTC.

A few counts support this clonotype. The chain uses TRBV7-2 and TRBJ2-7, with D perhaps matching TRBD1 or TRBD2 (6 bases each). With 3 bases removed from V and 2 bases from J, the gap between germline ends came to 14 bases. Germline-derived CDR1 and CDR2 are SGHTA and FQGNSA. The CDR3 is 15 residues long. CDR3 protein: CASSFGGRAAYEQYF. The CDR3 coding sequence is TGTGCCAGCAGCTTCGGGGGCAGGGCAGCCTACGAGCAGTACTTC.

The V and J genes are TRBV11-2 and TRBJ2-7; no firm D call. Trimming pared 0 bases from V and 0 bases from J, leaving 12 bases between. Germline CDR1 reads SGHAT; CDR2 reads FQNNGV. The CDR3 runs 16 residues. CDR3 bases: TGTGCCAGCAGCTTAGAAGTCGGGTTGAGCTCCTACGAGCAGTACTTC. This encodes CASSLEVGLSSYEQYF.

This clonotype was counted between two and nine times. The chain employs TRBV20-1 and TRBJ2-5; D is possibly TRBD1 or TRBD2 (5 bases each). Germline V gene data show CDR1 as DFQATT and CDR2 as SNEGSKA (reference sequence). The length of the CDR3 is 13 residues. Trimming took off 5 bases at V and 5 bases at J, with 15 bases between the two ends. DNA for the CDR3: TGCAGTGCTCCGGGACCCAGGAGGGAGACCCAGTACTTC. This codes for CSAPGPRRETQYF.

This rearrangement joins TRBV6-1 to TRBJ2-7; 9 bases fit TRBD1. CDR1 MNHNS and CDR2 SASEGT come from the germline V gene. Germline trimming cut 6 bases from V and 4 bases from J; bases unmatched to any gene: 22. CDR3 length: 19 amino acids. The CDR3, as DNA: TGTGCCAGCAGAAGAACCGGGACAGGGTTATATAGGGGGGGTTACGAGCAGTACTTC. Translating it yields CASRRTGTGLYRGGYEQYF.

CDR3 in DNA: TGTGCCAGCAGTTTGAGGGCTAGCGGGGGATCCGAGCAGTACTTC. It yields the protein CASSLRASGGSEQYF. V is TRBV28 and J is TRBJ2-7; 10 bases line up with TRBD2. This CDR3 spans 15 amino acids. Germline CDR1 reads MDHEN; CDR2 reads SYDVKM. The V gene end was trimmed by 3 bases and the J gene end by 6 bases; junction bases not matched to a gene: 8. The full variable domain, rest sourced from reference TRBV28 and TRBJ2-7, is DVKVTQSSRYLVKRTGEKVFLECVQDMDHENMFWYRQDPGLGLRLIYFSYDVKMKEKGDIPEGYSVSREKKERFSLILESASTNQTSMYLCASSLRASGGSEQYFGPGTRLTVT.

The chain uses TRBV20-1 and TRBJ1-2; tentative D call: TRBD1 (6 bases). CDR1 is DFQATT, CDR2 SNEGSKA, per germline (reference sequence). V was shortened by 7 bases and J by 2 bases, with 14 bases between the two germline ends. The CDR3 spans 13 residues. The CDR3 protein is CSVARGENYGYTF. CDR3 bases: TGCAGTGTCGCCAGGGGTGAGAACTATGGCTACACCTTC.

The chain has TRBV27 and TRBJ2-3, with 8 bases that match TRBD2. The germline V gene has CDR1 MNHEY and CDR2 SMNVEV (reference sequence). Losses at the gene ends were 1 base for V and 2 bases for J; bases not matched to a gene: 5. The CDR3 is 16 amino acids. CDR3 amino acids: CASSLWRSGNTDTQYF. Written as DNA, the CDR3 is TGTGCCAGCAGTTTATGGCGTAGCGGGAACACAGATACGCAGTATTTT.